These 6 T cell receptor beta chains were sequenced from one sample in a study of identical twins. MiXCR, run by TCRdb on the 5' RACE reads, gives a single entry per CDR3 protein. Of under 900,000 distinct CDR3 sequences in the sample, approximately 18% were seen once. The data also belong to a second study, concerning T cells expressing NK-cell markers.

Sequences were obtained from PBMCs. The receptors here all came from a young woman in good health.

This clonotype was recorded many times. The rearrangement links TRBV12-3 or TRBV12-4 to TRBJ2-1; D gene uncertain. Trimming removed 3 bases at V and 5 bases at J, with 8 bases between. This CDR3 has 13 residues. CDR3 loop: CASSFGLDNEQFF. CDR3 coding DNA: TGTGCCAGCAGTTTTGGCCTTGACAATGAGCAGTTCTTC.

The table lists this clonotype with a count of one. This chain connects TRBV5-1 to TRBJ1-2; 7 positions match TRBD1. Looked up from germline, CDR1 is SGHRS and CDR2 is YFSETQ. This CDR3 contains 13 residues. The ends lost 4 bases at V and 7 bases at J; junction bases unmatched: 7. The CDR3 nucleotides read TGCGCCAGCAGCCCGGACAGGCTCCGTGGCTACACCTTC. Translated, it gives CASSPDRLRGYTF.

This chain links TRBV25-1 with TRBJ2-5; maybe TRBD1 (6 bases). Germline CDR1 and CDR2: MGHDK and SYGVNS. The CDR3 is made up of 14 amino acids. Trimming cost V 1 base and J 3 bases, with 9 bases left between them. Written as DNA, the CDR3 is TGTGCCAGCAGTGAATTTAGGACAGAAGAGACCCAGTACTTC. Protein product: CASSEFRTEETQYF.

This clonotype was seen more than once but under ten times. The chain couples TRBV10-1 to TRBJ2-3; 8 positions agree with TRBD2. Germline CDR1 reads WNHNN; CDR2 reads SYGVQD (reference sequence). CDR3 length: 14 amino acids. The J segment lost 2 bases and the V segment lost 6 bases, leaving 4 bases of the junction unmatched. In DNA form, the CDR3 reads TGCGCCAGCAGCCGACTAGCGATCACAGATACGCAGTATTTT. Encoded protein: CASSRLAITDTQYF.

CDR3: CASSFQGASETQYF. CDR3 nucleotide sequence: TGTGCCAGCAGCTTCCAGGGGGCGTCAGAGACCCAGTACTTC. V is TRBV7-9 and J is TRBJ2-5; 8 nucleotides agree with TRBD1. The CDR3 loop spans 14 amino acids. The V segment lost 3 bases and the J segment 4 bases; nucleotides outside the gene matches: 4. Per the germline V gene, CDR1 is SEHNR and CDR2 is FQNEAQ (reference sequence). The whole variable domain, remainder taken from reference TRBV7-9 and TRBJ2-5, is DTGVSQNPRHKITKRGQNVTFRCDPISEHNRLYWYRQTLGQGPEFLTYFQNEAQLEKSRLLSDRFSAERPKGSFSTLEIQRTEQGDSAMYLCASSFQGASETQYFGPGTRLLVL.

This sequence joins TRBV18 and TRBJ1-2, with D unclear. Trimming took off 6 bases at V and 4 bases at J, with 12 bases between the two ends. This CDR3 has 13 amino acids. Per germline, CDR1 KGHSH and CDR2 LQKENI. Here the CDR3 DNA reads TGTGCCAGCTCCCTAGATGACTTCTATGGCTACACCTTC. This sequence encodes CASSLDDFYGYTF.